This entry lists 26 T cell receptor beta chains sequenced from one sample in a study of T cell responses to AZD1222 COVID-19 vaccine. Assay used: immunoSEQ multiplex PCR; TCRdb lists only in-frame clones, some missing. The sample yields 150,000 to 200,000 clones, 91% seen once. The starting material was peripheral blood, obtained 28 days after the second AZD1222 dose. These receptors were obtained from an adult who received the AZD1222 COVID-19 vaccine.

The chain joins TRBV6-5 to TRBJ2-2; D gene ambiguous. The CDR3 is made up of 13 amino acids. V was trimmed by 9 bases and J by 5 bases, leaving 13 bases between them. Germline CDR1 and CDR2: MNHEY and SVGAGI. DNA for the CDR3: TGTGCCAGTGGAGTCGGTCTAACCGGGGAGCTGTTTTTT. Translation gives CASGVGLTGELFF.

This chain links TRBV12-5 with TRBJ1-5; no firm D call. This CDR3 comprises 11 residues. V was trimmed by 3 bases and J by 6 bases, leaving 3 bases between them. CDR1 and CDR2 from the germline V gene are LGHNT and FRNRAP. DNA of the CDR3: TGTGCTAGTGGTTTAGCTCAGCCCCAGCATTTT. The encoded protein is CASGLAQPQHF.

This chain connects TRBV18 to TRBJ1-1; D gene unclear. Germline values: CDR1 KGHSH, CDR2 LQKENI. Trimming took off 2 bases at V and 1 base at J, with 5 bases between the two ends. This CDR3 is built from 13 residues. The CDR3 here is CASSPSPNTEAFF. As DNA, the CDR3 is TGTGCCAGCTCACCATCTCCGAACACTGAAGCTTTCTTT.

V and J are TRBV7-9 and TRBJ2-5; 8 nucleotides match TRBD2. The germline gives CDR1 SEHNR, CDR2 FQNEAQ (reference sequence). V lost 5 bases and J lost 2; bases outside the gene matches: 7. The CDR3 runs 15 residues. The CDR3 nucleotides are TGTGCCAGCAGCCCCCGGGGGGGCCGGCAAGAGACCCAGTACTTC. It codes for CASSPRGGRQETQYF. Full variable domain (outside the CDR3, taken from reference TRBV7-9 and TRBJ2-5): DTGVSQNPRHKITKRGQNVTFRCDPISEHNRLYWYRQTLGQGPEFLTYFQNEAQLEKSRLLSDRFSAERPKGSFSTLEIQRTEQGDSAMYLCASSPRGGRQETQYFGPGTRLLVL.

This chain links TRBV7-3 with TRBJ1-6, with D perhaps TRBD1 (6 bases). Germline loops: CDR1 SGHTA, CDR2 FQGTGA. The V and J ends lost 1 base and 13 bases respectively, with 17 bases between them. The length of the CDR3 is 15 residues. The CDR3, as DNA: TGTGCCAGCAGCTTAAGGGGGGGCGGTGGGACTCCCCTCCACTTT. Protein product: CASSLRGGGGTPLHF.

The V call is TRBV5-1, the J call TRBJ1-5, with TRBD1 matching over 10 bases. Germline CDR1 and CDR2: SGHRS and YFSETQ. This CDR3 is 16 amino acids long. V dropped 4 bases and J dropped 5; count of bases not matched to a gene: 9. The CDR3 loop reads CASSIGTGASDQPQHF. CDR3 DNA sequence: TGCGCCAGCAGCATTGGGACAGGGGCGAGCGATCAGCCCCAGCATTTT.

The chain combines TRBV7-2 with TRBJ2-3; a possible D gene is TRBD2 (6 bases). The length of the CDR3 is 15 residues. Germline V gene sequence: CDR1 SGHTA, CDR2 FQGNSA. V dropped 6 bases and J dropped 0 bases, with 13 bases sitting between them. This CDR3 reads CASRRDRPSTDTQYF. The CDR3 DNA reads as TGTGCCAGCAGGCGGGACCGCCCTAGCACAGATACGCAGTATTTT.

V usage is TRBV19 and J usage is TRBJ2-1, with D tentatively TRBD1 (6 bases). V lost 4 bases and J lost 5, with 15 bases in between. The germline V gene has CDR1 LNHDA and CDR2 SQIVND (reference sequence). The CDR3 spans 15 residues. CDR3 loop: CASSTGTSGNNEQFF. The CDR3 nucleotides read TGTGCCAGTAGTACCGGGACATCCGGGAACAATGAGCAGTTCTTC.

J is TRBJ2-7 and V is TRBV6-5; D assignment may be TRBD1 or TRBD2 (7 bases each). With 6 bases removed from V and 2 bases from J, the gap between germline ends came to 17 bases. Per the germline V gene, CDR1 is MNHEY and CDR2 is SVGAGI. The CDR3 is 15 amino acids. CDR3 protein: CASSQSQGRAYEQYF. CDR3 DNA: TGTGCCAGCAGCCAATCACAGGGGAGGGCCTACGAGCAGTACTTC.

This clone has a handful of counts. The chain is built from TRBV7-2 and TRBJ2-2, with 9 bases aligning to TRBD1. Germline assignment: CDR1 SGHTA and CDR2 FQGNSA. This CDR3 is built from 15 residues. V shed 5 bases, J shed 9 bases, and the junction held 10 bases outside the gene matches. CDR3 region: CASSHGGQGKWELFF. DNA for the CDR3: TGTGCCAGCAGCCACGGGGGACAGGGAAAGTGGGAGCTGTTTTTT.

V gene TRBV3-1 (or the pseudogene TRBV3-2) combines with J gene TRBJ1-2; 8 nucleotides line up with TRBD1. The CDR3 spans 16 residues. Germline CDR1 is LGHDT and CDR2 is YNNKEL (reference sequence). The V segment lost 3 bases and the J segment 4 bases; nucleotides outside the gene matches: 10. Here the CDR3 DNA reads TGTGCCAGCAGCCAGGCAGGGGGCGTAATTTCCTATGGCTACACCTTC. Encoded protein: CASSQAGGVISYGYTF.

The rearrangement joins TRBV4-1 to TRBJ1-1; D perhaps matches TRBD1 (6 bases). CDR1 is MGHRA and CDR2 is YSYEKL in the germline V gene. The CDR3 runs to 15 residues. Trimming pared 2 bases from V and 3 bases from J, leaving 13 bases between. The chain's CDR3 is CASSQLQGRDTEAFF. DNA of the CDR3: TGCGCCAGCAGCCAATTACAGGGTAGGGACACTGAAGCTTTCTTT.

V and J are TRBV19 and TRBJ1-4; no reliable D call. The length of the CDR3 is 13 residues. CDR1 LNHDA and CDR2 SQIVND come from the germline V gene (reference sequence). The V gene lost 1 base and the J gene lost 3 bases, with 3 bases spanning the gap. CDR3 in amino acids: CASSIVSNEKLFF. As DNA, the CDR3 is TGTGCCAGTAGTATAGTCTCTAATGAAAAACTGTTTTTT.

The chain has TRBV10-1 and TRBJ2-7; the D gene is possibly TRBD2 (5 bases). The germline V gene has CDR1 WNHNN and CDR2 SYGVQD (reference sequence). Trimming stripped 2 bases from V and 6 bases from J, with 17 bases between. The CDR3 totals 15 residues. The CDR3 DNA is TGCGCCAGCAGTGAGGAAGATGGGGTGGGAGTCGAGCAGTACTTC. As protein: CASSEEDGVGVEQYF.

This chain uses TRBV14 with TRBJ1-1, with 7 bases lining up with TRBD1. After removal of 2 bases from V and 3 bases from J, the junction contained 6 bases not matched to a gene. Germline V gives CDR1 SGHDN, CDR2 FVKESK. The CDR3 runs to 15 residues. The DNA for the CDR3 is TGTGCCAGCAGCCAACGTGGGGGACAGTACACTGAAGCTTTCTTT. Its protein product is CASSQRGGQYTEAFF.

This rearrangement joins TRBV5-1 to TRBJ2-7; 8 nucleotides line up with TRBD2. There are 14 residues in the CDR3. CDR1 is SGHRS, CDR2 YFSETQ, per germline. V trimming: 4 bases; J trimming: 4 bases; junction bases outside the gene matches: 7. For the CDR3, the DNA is TGCGCCAGCAGCAAAACTAGCGGAGCTTACGAGCAGTACTTC. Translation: CASSKTSGAYEQYF.

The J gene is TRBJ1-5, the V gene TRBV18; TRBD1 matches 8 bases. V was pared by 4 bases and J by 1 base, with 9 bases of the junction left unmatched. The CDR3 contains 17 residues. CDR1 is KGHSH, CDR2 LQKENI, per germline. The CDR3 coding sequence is TGTGCCAGCTCACTTATTGGGCAGGGGGCGAGCAATCAGCCCCAGCATTTT. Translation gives CASSLIGQGASNQPQHF. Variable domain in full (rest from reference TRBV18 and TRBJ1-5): NAGVMQNPRHLVRRRGQEARLRCSPMKGHSHVYWYRQLPEEGLKFMVYLQKENIIDESGMPKERFSAEFPKEGPSILRIQQVVRGDSAAYFCASSLIGQGASNQPQHFGDGTRLSIL.

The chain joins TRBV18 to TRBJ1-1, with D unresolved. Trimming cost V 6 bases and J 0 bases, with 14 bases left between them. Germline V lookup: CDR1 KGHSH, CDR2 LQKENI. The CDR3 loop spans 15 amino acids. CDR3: CASSSTRGVNTEAFF. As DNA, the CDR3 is TGTGCCAGCTCCTCTACACGTGGGGTGAACACTGAAGCTTTCTTT.

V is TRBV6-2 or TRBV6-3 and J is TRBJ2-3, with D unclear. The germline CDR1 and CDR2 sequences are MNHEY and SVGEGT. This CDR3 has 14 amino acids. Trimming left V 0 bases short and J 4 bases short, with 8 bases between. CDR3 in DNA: TGTGCCAGCAGTTACTCGAAGGTTGCAGATACGCAGTATTTT. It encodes CASSYSKVADTQYF.

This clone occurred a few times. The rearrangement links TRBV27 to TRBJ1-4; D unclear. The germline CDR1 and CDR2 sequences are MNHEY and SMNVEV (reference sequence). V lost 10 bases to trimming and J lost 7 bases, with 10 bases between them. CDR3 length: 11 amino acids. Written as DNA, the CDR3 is TGTGCCACTGGGTGGGGTGAAAAACTGTTTTTT. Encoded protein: CATGWGEKLFF.

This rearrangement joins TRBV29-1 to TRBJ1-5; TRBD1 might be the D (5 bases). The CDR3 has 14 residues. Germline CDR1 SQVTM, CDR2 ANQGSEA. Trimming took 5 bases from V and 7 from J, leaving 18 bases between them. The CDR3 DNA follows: TGCAGCGTTTTAGAACAGGAAGGGGCCCAGCCCCAGCATTTT. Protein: CSVLEQEGAQPQHF.

The CDR3 loop reads CASSDEIHNEQFF. The CDR3 bases are TGTGCCAGCAGTGATGAGATCCACAATGAGCAGTTCTTC. The chain joins TRBV2 to TRBJ2-1; no clear D. Germline V gene sequence: CDR1 SNHLY, CDR2 FYNNEI. Between the trimmed V and J ends, which lost 3 bases and 5 bases, there was a span of 8 bases. The CDR3 has 13 amino acids.

In DNA form, the CDR3 reads TGTGCCAGCAGCGGCCTCCTCCGAGGGGCAGAAAGAGGGTACACTGAAGCTTTCTTT. Protein: CASSGLLRGAERGYTEAFF. This rearrangement joins TRBV7-3 to TRBJ1-1; weak D call: TRBD1 (5 bases). The V and J ends lost 5 bases and 3 bases respectively, with 28 bases between them. The CDR3 covers 19 residues. CDR1 is SGHTA and CDR2 is FQGTGA in the germline V gene.

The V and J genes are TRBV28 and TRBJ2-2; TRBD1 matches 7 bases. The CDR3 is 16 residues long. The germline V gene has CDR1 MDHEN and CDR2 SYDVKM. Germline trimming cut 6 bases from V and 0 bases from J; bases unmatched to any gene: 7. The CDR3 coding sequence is TGTGCCAGCAGGGAACTGGGACAGCCGAACACCGGGGAGCTGTTTTTT. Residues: CASRELGQPNTGELFF.

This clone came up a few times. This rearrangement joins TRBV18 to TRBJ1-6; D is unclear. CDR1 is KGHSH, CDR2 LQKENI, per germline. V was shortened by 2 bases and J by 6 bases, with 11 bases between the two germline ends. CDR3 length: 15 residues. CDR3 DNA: TGTGCCAGCTCACCAGTCCAGGCCCCTAATTCACCCCTCCACTTT. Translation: CASSPVQAPNSPLHF.

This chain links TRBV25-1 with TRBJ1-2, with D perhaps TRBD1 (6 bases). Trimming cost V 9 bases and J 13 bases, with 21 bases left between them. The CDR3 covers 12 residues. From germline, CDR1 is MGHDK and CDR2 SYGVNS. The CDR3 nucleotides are TGTGCCAGTCAACAGGGCGGAGGGGCCCCCACCTTC. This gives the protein CASQQGGGAPTF.